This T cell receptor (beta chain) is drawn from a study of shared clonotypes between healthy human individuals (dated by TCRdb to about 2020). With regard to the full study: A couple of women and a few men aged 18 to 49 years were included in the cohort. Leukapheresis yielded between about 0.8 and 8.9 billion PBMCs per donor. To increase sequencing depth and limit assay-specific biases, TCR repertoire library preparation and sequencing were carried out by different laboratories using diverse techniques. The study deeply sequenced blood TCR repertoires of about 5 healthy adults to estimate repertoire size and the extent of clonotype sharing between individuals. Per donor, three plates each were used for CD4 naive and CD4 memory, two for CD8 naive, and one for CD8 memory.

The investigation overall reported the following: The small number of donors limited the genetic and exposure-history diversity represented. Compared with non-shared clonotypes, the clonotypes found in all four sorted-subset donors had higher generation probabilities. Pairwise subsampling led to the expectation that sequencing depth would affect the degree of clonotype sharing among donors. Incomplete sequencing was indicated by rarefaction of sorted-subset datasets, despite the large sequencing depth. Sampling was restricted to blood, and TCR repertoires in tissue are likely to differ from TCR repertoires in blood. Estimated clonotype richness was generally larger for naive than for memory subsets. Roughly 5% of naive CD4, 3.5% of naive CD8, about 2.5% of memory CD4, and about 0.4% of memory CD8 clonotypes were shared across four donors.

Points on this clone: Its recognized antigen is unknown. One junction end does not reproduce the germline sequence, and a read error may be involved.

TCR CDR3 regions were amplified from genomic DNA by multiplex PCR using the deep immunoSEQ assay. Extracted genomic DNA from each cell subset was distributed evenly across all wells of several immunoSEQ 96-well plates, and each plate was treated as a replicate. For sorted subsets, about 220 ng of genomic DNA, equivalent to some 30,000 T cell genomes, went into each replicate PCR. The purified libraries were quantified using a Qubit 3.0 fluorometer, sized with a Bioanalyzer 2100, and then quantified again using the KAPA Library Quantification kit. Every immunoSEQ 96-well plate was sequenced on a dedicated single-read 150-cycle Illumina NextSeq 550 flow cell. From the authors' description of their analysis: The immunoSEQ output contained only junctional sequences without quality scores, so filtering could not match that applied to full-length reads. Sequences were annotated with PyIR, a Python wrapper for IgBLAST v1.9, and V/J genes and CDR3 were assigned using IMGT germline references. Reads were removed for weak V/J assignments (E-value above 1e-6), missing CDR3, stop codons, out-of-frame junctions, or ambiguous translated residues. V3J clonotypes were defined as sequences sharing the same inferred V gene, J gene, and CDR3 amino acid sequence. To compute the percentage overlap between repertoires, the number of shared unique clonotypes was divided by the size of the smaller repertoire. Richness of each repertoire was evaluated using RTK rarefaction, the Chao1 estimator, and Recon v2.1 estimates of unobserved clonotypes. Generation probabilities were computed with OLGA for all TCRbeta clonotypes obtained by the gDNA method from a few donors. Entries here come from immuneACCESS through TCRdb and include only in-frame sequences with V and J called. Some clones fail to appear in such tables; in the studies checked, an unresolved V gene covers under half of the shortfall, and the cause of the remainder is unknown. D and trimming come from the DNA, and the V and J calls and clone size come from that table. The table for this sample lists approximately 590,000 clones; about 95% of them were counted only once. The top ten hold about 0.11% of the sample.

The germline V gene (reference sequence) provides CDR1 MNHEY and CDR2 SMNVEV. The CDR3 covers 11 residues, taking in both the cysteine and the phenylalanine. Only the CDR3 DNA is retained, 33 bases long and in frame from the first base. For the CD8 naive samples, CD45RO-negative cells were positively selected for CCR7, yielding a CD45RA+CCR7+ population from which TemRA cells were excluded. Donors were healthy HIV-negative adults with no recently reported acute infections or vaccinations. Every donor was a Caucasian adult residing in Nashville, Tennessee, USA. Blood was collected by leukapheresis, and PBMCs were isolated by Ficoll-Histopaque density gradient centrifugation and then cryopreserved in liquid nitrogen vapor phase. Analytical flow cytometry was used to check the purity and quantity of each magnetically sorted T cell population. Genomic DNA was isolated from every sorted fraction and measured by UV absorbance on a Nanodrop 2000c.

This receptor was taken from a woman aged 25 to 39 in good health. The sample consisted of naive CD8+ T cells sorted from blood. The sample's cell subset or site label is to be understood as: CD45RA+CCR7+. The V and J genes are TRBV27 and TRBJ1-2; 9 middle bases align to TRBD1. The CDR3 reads CASSSGTGLRF. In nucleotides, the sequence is TGTGCCAGCAGTTCCGGGACAGGGCTTCGGTTC.